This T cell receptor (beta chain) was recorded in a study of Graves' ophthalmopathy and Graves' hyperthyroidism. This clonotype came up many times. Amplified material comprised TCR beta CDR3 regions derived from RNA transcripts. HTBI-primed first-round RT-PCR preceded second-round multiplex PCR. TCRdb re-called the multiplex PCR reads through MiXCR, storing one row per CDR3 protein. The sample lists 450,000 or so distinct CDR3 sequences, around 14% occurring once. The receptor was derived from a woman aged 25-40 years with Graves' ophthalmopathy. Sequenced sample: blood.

DNA of the CDR3: TGCGCCAGCAGCCAGACTAGAAGCCAAGAGACCCAGTACTTC. This translates into CASSQTRSQETQYF. The chain is built from TRBV4-1 and TRBJ2-5; possibly TRBD2 for D (6 bases). Germline values: CDR1 MGHRA, CDR2 YSYEKL. CDR3 size: 14 residues. Trimming took off 3 bases at V and 1 base at J, with 9 bases between the two ends.